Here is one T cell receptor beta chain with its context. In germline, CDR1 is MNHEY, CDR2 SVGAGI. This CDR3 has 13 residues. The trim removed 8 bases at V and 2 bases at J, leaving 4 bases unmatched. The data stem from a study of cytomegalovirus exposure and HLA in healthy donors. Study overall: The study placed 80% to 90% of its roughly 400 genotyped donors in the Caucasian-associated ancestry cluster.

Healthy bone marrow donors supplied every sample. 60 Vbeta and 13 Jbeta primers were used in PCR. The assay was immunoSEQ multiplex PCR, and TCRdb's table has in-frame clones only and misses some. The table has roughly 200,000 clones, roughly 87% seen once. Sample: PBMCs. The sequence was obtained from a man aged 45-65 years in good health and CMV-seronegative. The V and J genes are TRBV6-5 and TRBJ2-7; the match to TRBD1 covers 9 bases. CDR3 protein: CASGRTGAYEQYF. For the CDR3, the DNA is TGTGCCAGCGGTAGGACAGGGGCCTACGAGCAGTACTTC.